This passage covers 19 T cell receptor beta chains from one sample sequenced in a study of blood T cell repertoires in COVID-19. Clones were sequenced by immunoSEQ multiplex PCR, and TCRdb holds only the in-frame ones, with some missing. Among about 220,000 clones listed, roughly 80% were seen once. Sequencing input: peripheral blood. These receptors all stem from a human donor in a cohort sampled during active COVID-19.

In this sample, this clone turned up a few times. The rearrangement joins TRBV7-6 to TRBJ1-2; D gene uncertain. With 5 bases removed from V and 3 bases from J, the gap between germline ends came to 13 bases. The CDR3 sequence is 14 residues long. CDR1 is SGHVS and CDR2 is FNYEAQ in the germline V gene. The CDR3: CASSPAGSYYGYTF. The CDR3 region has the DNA TGTGCCAGCAGCCCAGCCGGGTCTTACTATGGCTACACCTTC.

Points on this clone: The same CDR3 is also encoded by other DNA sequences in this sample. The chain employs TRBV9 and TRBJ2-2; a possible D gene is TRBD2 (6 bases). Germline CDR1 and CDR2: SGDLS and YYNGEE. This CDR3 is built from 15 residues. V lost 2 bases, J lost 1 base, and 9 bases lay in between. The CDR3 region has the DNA TGTGCCAGCAGCGTCGGTAGCGGGAACACCGGGGAGCTGTTTTTT. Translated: CASSVGSGNTGELFF.

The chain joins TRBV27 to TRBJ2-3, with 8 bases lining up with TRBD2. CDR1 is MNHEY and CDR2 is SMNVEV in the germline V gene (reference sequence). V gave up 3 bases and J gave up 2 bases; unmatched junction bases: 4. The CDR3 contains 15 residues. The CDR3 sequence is CASSFASGYTDTQYF. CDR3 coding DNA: TGTGCCAGCAGTTTCGCTAGCGGGTACACAGATACGCAGTATTTT.

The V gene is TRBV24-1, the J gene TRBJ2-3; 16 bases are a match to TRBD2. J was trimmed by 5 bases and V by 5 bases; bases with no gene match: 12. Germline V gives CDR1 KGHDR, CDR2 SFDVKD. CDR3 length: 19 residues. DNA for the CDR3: TGTGCCACCAGTGTCTCTCCGGGACTAGCGGGAGGGGGTCTAGATACGCAGTATTTT. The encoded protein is CATSVSPGLAGGGLDTQYF.

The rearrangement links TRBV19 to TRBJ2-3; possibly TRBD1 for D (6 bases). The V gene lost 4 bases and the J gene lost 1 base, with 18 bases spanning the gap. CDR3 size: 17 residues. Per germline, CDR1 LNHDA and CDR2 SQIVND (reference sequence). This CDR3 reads CASSKSSGRGRTDTQYF. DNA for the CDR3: TGTGCCAGTAGTAAGTCGAGCGGCAGGGGTCGCACAGATACGCAGTATTTT.

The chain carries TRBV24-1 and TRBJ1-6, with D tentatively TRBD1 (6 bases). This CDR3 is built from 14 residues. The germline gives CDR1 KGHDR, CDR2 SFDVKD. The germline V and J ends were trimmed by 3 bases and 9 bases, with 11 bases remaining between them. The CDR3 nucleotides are TGTGCCACCAGTGATGGGGGCCCCGGTTCACCCCTCCACTTT. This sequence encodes CATSDGGPGSPLHF.

CDR3 amino acids: CASRTGLNTEAFF. As DNA, the CDR3 is TGCGCCAGCAGGACAGGATTGAACACTGAAGCTTTCTTT. The rearrangement joins TRBV5-1 to TRBJ1-1, with a tentative D call TRBD1 (6 bases). CDR1 is SGHRS, CDR2 YFSETQ, per germline. The CDR3 covers 13 residues. Trimming took 5 bases from V and 0 from J, leaving 8 bases between them.

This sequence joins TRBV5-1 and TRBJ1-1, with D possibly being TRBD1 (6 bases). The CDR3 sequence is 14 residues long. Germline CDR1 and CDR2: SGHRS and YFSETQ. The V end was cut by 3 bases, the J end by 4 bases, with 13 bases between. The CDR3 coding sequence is TGCGCCAGCAGCTCCGGGACATGGGTCACTGAAGCTTTCTTT. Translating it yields CASSSGTWVTEAFF. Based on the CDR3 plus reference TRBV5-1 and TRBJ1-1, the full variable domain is KAGVTQTPRYLIKTRGQQVTLSCSPISGHRSVSWYQQTPGQGLQFLFEYFSETQRNKGNFPGRFSGRQFSNSRSEMNVSTLELGDSALYLCASSSGTWVTEAFFGQGTRLTVV.

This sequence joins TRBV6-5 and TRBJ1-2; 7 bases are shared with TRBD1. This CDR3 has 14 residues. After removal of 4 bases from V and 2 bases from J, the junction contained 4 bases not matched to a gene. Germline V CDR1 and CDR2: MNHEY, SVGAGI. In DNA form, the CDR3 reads TGTGCCAGCAGTTCGGGACAGAGGAACTATGGCTACACCTTC. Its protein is CASSSGQRNYGYTF.

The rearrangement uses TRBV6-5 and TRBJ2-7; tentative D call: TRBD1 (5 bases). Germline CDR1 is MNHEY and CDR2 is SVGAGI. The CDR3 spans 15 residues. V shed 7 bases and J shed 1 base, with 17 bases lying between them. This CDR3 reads CASTPVRATSYEQYF. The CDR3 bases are TGTGCCAGCACCCCGGTCAGGGCGACTTCCTACGAGCAGTACTTC.

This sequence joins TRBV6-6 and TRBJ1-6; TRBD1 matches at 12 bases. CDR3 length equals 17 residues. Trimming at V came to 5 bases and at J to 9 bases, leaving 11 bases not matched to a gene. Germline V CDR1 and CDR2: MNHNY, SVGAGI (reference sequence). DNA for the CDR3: TGTGCCAGCAGTCCACTTAAGGGGACAGGGGGCAGTTCACCCCTCCACTTT. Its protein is CASSPLKGTGGSSPLHF.

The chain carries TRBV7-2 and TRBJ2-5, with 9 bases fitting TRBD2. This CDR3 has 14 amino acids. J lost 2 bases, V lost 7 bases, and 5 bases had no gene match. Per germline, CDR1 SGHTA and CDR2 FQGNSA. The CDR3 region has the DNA TGTGCCAGCACCTTGACTAGCGGACAAGAGACCCAGTACTTC. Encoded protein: CASTLTSGQETQYF. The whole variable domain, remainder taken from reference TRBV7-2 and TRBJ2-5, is GAGVSQSPSNKVTEKGKDVELRCDPISGHTALYWYRQSLGQGLEFLIYFQGNSAPDKSGLPSDRFSAERTGGSVSTLTIQRTQQEDSAVYLCASTLTSGQETQYFGPGTRLLVL.

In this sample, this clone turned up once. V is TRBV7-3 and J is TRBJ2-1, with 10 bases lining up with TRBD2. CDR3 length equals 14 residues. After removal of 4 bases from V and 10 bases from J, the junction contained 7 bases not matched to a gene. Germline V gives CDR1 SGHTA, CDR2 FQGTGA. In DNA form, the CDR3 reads TGTGCCAGCAGCTCAGCGGGAGGGCCCTCAGAGCAGTTCTTC. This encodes CASSSAGGPSEQFF.

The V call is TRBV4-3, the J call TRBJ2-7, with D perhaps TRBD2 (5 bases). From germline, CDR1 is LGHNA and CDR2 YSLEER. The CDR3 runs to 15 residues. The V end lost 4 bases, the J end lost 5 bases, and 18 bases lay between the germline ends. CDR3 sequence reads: CASSRGPTEDHEQYF. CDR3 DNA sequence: TGCGCCAGCAGCCGCGGTCCGACGGAGGACCACGAGCAGTACTTC.

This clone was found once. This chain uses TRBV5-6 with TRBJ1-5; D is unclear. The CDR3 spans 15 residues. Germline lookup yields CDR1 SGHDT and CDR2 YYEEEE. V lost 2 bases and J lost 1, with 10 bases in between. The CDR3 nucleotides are TGTGCCAGCAGCTTACGGGATTGGAGCAATCAGCCCCAGCATTTT. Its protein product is CASSLRDWSNQPQHF.

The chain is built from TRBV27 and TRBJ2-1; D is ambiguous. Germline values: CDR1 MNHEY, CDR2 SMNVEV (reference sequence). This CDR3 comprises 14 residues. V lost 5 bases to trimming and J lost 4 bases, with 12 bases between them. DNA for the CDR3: TGTGCCAGCAGTATAATAGCAAGTTACAATGAGCAGTTCTTC. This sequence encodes CASSIIASYNEQFF.

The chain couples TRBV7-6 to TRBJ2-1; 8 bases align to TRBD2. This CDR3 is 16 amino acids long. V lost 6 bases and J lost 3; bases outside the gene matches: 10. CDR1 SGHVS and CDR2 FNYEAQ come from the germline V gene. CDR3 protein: CASSGSPGLGYNEQFF. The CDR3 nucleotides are TGTGCCAGCAGTGGATCGCCGGGACTAGGCTACAATGAGCAGTTCTTC. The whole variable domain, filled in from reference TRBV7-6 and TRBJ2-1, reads GAGVSQSPRYKVTKRGQDVALRCDPISGHVSLYWYRQALGQGPEFLTYFNYEAQQDKSGLPNDRFSAERPEGSISTLTIQRTEQRDSAMYRCASSGSPGLGYNEQFFGPGTRLTVL.

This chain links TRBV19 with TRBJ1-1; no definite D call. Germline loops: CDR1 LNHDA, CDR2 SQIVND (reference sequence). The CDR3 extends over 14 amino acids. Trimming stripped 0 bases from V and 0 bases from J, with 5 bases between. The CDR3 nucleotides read TGTGCCAGTAGTATAGATCACTTGAACACTGAAGCTTTCTTT. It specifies CASSIDHLNTEAFF.

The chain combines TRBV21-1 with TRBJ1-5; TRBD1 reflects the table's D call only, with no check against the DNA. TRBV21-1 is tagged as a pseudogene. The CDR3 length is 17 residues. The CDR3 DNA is TGTGCCAGCAGCAGGAGGAGGGGGCCCTATAGCAATCAGCCCCAGCATTTT. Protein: CASSRRRGPYSNQPQHF.